The source of this TCR beta chain is a study of T-cell reconstitution after alpha-beta-depleted transplantation in children. This clonotype has a count of ten or more. What it binds is unknown. Study-level points and caveats: Diversity and T-cell counts at one year after transplant derived mostly from new T cells. Reportedly, alpha-beta T cells present about two months post-transplant originated from several hundred expanded clones of graft origin. After transplant, high TCRbeta diversity at day 60 in some patients arose from surviving recipient T cells and thymic progenitors.

It was with unique molecular identifiers that the TCRbeta library was prepared. TCRdb independently ran MiXCR on the PCR reads; one entry per CDR3 protein. The repertoire consists of about 440,000 distinct CDR3 sequences, with about 45% occurring once and the leading ten covering roughly a quarter. CDR1 DFQATT and CDR2 SNEGSKA come from the germline V gene (reference sequence). V was shortened by 2 bases and J by 8 bases, with 16 bases between the two germline ends. This CDR3 comprises 14 residues. The specimen comprised PBMCs, sampled before TCRalphabeta/CD19-depleted stem cell transplant. This clonotype was obtained from a girl aged 2 to 9 with aplastic anemia, due to receive a stem cell transplant. The gene calls are TRBV20-1 and TRBJ2-1; D gene unclear. CDR3 loop: CSARHGPLGHEQFF. The CDR3 DNA reads as TGCAGTGCTAGACACGGACCCCTGGGCCATGAGCAGTTCTTC.